Listed below are T cell receptor beta chains from one sample, sequenced in a study of cytomegalovirus exposure and HLA in healthy donors. Sequenced by immunoSEQ multiplex PCR; TCRdb stores in-frame clones only, minus some. This table has tens of thousands of clones, under 80% appearing once. The sequencing input was PBMCs. All receptors derive from a male donor in good health and CMV-seropositive. CDR3s include the opening cysteine and the closing phenylalanine or tryptophan. Fields, in order: clone size, D gene, J gene, V gene, CDR3 DNA, CDR3 protein. A D gene is named only where the DNA matches it firmly. Only some rows state a clone size, as once, few, many or a class for expanded clones.

clone size: few; D gene: TRBD1; J gene: TRBJ1-2; V gene: TRBV6-5; CDR3 DNA: TGTGCCAGCAGGCAGGGACAGTCCTATGGCTACACCTTC; CDR3 protein: CASRQGQSYGYTF
clone size: NA; D gene: TRBD2; J gene: TRBJ2-1; V gene: TRBV9; CDR3 DNA: TGTGCCAGCAGCGTAGAAGGCGGGGGGCTAGCGGGAGTCTATGAGCAGTTCTTC; CDR3 protein: CASSVEGGGLAGVYEQFF
clone size: NA; D gene: TRBD2; J gene: TRBJ2-3; V gene: TRBV30; CDR3 DNA: TGTGCCTGGAGCTTCGGGGGGCTAGCGGGGCACACAGATACGCAGTATTTT; CDR3 protein: CAWSFGGLAGHTDTQYF
clone size: NA; D gene: NA; J gene: TRBJ1-2; V gene: TRBV25-1; CDR3 DNA: TGTGCTTCTGGGGGCAGCTATGGCTACACCTTC; CDR3 protein: CASGGSYGYTF
clone size: NA; D gene: TRBD2; J gene: TRBJ2-5; V gene: TRBV7-6; CDR3 DNA: TGTGCCAGCAGCCGTTGGGGTAGCGGGGTACAAGAGACCCAGTACTTC; CDR3 protein: CASSRWGSGVQETQYF
clone size: NA; D gene: NA; J gene: TRBJ2-2; V gene: TRBV9; CDR3 DNA: TGTGCCAGCAGCGTAGTGGAGCGAGAGCTGTTTTTT; CDR3 protein: CASSVVERELFF
clone size: NA; D gene: NA; J gene: TRBJ1-4; V gene: TRBV4-1; CDR3 DNA: TGCGCCAGCAGCCAAGCCAGGGTCGCAACTAATGAAAAACTGTTTTTT; CDR3 protein: CASSQARVATNEKLFF
clone size: NA; D gene: NA; J gene: TRBJ2-1; V gene: TRBV15; CDR3 DNA: TGTGCCACCAGCAAGGGGAATGAGCAGTTCTTC; CDR3 protein: CATSKGNEQFF
clone size: NA; D gene: NA; J gene: TRBJ1-2; V gene: TRBV5-1; CDR3 DNA: TGCGCCAGCAGCCCTGGCGTAGCCGACTACTATGGCTACACCTTC; CDR3 protein: CASSPGVADYYGYTF
clone size: NA; D gene: TRBD1; J gene: TRBJ1-2; V gene: TRBV2; CDR3 DNA: TGTGCCAGCAGACAGGGGGCGGATGGCTACACCTTC; CDR3 protein: CASRQGADGYTF
clone size: NA; D gene: NA; J gene: TRBJ1-3; V gene: TRBV6-5; CDR3 DNA: TGTGCCAGCAGAACAGGGAGCTCTGGAAACACCATATATTTT; CDR3 protein: CASRTGSSGNTIYF
clone size: NA; D gene: TRBD2; J gene: TRBJ2-7; V gene: TRBV7-8; CDR3 DNA: TGTGCCAGCAGCTTAATGGTAGCGGGGAGCTCCTACGAGCAGTACTTC; CDR3 protein: CASSLMVAGSSYEQYF
clone size: NA; D gene: NA; J gene: TRBJ1-1; V gene: TRBV11-3; CDR3 DNA: TGTGCCAGCAAAAACAGGGCCTTT; CDR3 protein: CASKNRAF
clone size: NA; D gene: NA; J gene: TRBJ1-4; V gene: TRBV28; CDR3 DNA: TGTGCCAGCAGTTTTCCCAGGGAAAATGAAAAACTGTTTTTT; CDR3 protein: CASSFPRENEKLFF
clone size: once; D gene: TRBD2; J gene: TRBJ2-3; V gene: TRBV9; CDR3 DNA: TGTGCCAGCAGCGCACCGGGGGGGCGGGCAGATACGCAGTATTTT; CDR3 protein: CASSAPGGRADTQYF
clone size: NA; D gene: TRBD1; J gene: TRBJ1-2; V gene: TRBV28; CDR3 DNA: TGTGCCAGCAGCCCCCCGGACAGGCATAACTATGGCTACACCTTC; CDR3 protein: CASSPPDRHNYGYTF
clone size: NA; D gene: TRBD1; J gene: TRBJ2-7; V gene: TRBV15; CDR3 DNA: TGTGCCACCAGCAGGGACAGGGGTCCCTACGAGCAGTACTTC; CDR3 protein: CATSRDRGPYEQYF
clone size: NA; D gene: NA; J gene: TRBJ2-7; V gene: TRBV5-6; CDR3 DNA: TGTGCCAGCAGCTTGGAGCGTAGCGAGCAGTACTTC; CDR3 protein: CASSLERSEQYF
clone size: NA; D gene: TRBD1; J gene: TRBJ1-1; V gene: TRBV27; CDR3 DNA: TGTGCCAGCAGTCTACAGGGGGTTGGGAACACTGAAGCTTTCTTT; CDR3 protein: CASSLQGVGNTEAFF
clone size: NA; D gene: TRBD1; J gene: TRBJ1-1; V gene: TRBV4-2; CDR3 DNA: TGTGCCAGCAGCCAAGTGGCCACGACAGGGGCTGAAGCTTTCTTT; CDR3 protein: CASSQVATTGAEAFF
clone size: NA; D gene: TRBD1; J gene: TRBJ2-7; V gene: TRBV6-1; CDR3 DNA: TGTGCCTCCGGGACAGGGAGTCTTGAGCAGTACTTC; CDR3 protein: CASGTGSLEQYF
clone size: NA; D gene: TRBD2; J gene: TRBJ2-7; V gene: TRBV4-3; CDR3 DNA: TGCGCCAGCAGCCAAGAGGGGGGGTCCTACGAGCAGTACTTC; CDR3 protein: CASSQEGGSYEQYF
clone size: few; D gene: NA; J gene: TRBJ2-1; V gene: TRBV5-1; CDR3 DNA: TGCGCCAGCAGCTCGAGAGGATATACGGATGAGCAGTTCTTC; CDR3 protein: CASSSRGYTDEQFF
clone size: NA; D gene: NA; J gene: TRBJ1-2; V gene: TRBV6-6; CDR3 DNA: TGTGCCAGCAGTTACCGACTCCAGGGGAATGGCTACACCTTC; CDR3 protein: CASSYRLQGNGYTF
clone size: NA; D gene: TRBD1; J gene: TRBJ1-2; V gene: TRBV6-5; CDR3 DNA: TGTGCCAGCAGTTTCAAAGGGACAGAAATAGTCTATGGCTACACCTTC; CDR3 protein: CASSFKGTEIVYGYTF
clone size: NA; D gene: TRBD1; J gene: TRBJ2-7; V gene: TRBV7-6; CDR3 DNA: TGTGCCAGCAGCTTAGCGGGGGACAGGGAATACGAGCAGTACTTC; CDR3 protein: CASSLAGDREYEQYF
clone size: NA; D gene: NA; J gene: TRBJ1-5; V gene: TRBV10-2; CDR3 DNA: TGCGCCAGCAGTGAGGCCCAGGGCCCAGGGAGCAATCAGCCCCAGCATTTT; CDR3 protein: CASSEAQGPGSNQPQHF
clone size: NA; D gene: TRBD1; J gene: TRBJ1-4; V gene: TRBV11-2; CDR3 DNA: TGTGCCAGCAGCTTAGGGCAGGGGGCCGGCTATAATGAAAAACTGTTTTTT; CDR3 protein: CASSLGQGAGYNEKLFF
clone size: NA; D gene: NA; J gene: TRBJ1-1; V gene: TRBV7-8; CDR3 DNA: TGTGCCAGCAGCTCGAGGACACCCCTCGAAGCTTTCTTT; CDR3 protein: CASSSRTPLEAFF
clone size: NA; D gene: NA; J gene: TRBJ1-6; V gene: TRBV11-2; CDR3 DNA: TGTGCCAGCAGCTTAGCTCGGACAGTAAATTCACCCCTCCACTTT; CDR3 protein: CASSLARTVNSPLHF
clone size: NA; D gene: TRBD1; J gene: TRBJ1-2; V gene: TRBV4-3; CDR3 DNA: TGCGCCAGCAGCCACCTCCGGGACAGTGTAATAGGCTACTATGGCTACACCTTC; CDR3 protein: CASSHLRDSVIGYYGYTF
clone size: NA; D gene: TRBD1; J gene: TRBJ2-7; V gene: TRBV29-1; CDR3 DNA: TGCAGCGTGGCCGGGACAGGGGGATACGAGCAGTACTTC; CDR3 protein: CSVAGTGGYEQYF
clone size: NA; D gene: NA; J gene: TRBJ2-1; V gene: TRBV11-2; CDR3 DNA: TGTGCCAGCAGCTTAGGGGGAGCGGTCAATGAGCAGTTCTTC; CDR3 protein: CASSLGGAVNEQFF
clone size: once; D gene: TRBD1; J gene: TRBJ2-5; V gene: TRBV28; CDR3 DNA: TGTGCCAGCAGTAACTCGTGGGACAGGGGAATAAACCAAGAGACCCAGTACTTC; CDR3 protein: CASSNSWDRGINQETQYF
clone size: NA; D gene: NA; J gene: TRBJ2-5; V gene: TRBV4-2; CDR3 DNA: TGTGCCAGCAGCCAAGGCTCGGCAGGGAAGGAGACCCAGTACTTC; CDR3 protein: CASSQGSAGKETQYF
clone size: once; D gene: TRBD1; J gene: TRBJ1-4; V gene: TRBV4-3; CDR3 DNA: TGCGCCAGCAGCCCCGGGACAGGGGCTTCGGAAAAACTGTTTTTT; CDR3 protein: CASSPGTGASEKLFF
clone size: NA; D gene: TRBD1; J gene: TRBJ1-2; V gene: TRBV4-3; CDR3 DNA: TGCGCCAGCAGCCAGACAGGGGGCGACGGCTACACCTTC; CDR3 protein: CASSQTGGDGYTF
clone size: NA; D gene: TRBD2; J gene: TRBJ2-1; V gene: TRBV4-3; CDR3 DNA: TGCGCCAGCAGCCCCGGACTAGCCTCCTACAATGAGCAGTTCTTC; CDR3 protein: CASSPGLASYNEQFF
clone size: NA; D gene: TRBD2; J gene: TRBJ2-7; V gene: TRBV5-5; CDR3 DNA: TGTGCCAGCAGCTTGGAAGCGGGGGGGCCTAGTTCCTACGAGCAGTACTTC; CDR3 protein: CASSLEAGGPSSYEQYF